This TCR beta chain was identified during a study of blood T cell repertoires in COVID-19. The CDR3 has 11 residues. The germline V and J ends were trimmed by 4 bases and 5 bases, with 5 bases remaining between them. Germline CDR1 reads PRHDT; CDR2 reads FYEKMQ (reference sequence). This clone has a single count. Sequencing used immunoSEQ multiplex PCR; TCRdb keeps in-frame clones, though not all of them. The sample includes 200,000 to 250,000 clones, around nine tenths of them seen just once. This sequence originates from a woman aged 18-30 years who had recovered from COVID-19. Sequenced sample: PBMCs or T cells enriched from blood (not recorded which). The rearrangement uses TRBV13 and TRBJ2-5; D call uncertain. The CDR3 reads CASSSGETQYF. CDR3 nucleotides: TGTGCCAGCAGCTCCGGGGAGACCCAGTACTTC.